This T cell receptor (beta chain) is drawn from a study of Graves' ophthalmopathy and Graves' hyperthyroidism. CDR3 length: 15 amino acids. V was clipped by 2 bases and J by 0 bases, with 10 bases between them. Germline assignment: CDR1 ENHRY and CDR2 SYGVKD. At least ten counts were recorded for this clonotype. RNA transcripts served as template for amplifying TCR beta CDR3 sequences. HTBI primers primed a first-round RT-PCR, and a second-round multiplex PCR followed. TCRdb processed the multiplex PCR reads anew with MiXCR; each CDR3 protein has one entry. The repertoire holds about 550,000 distinct CDR3 sequences, 35% to 45% seen once, with about 4.6% in the top ten.

V and J are TRBV10-3 and TRBJ1-1, with D possibly being TRBD1 (5 bases). This receptor was taken from an adult man with Graves' hyperthyroidism. Material for sequencing was peripheral blood or thyroid tissue (not recorded which). Here the CDR3 DNA reads TGTGCCATCAGTGAGCCAACAGGCATGAACACTGAAGCTTTCTTT. Its translation: CAISEPTGMNTEAFF.